This T cell receptor (beta chain) was sequenced in a study of Ad26.COV2.S vaccination and SARS-CoV-2 variants. Regarding treatment: roughly 18 received Ad26.COV2.S at low or high dose, single or two shots; 5 received placebo; per-sample allocation not given. After the first vaccine or placebo injection, samples were drawn on day 63. The V gene's germline CDR1 is SGHRS and CDR2 YFSETQ. The CDR3 consists of 14 residues. With V trimmed by 0 bases and J by 7 bases, 4 bases remained unmatched. Study findings and constraints: People who got the vaccine had more spike-specific TCR breadth than people who got placebo.

Method: immunoSEQ multiplex PCR; TCRdb's copy keeps in-frame clones and lacks some. The table includes fewer than 800,000 clones, 89% detected once. A word on this clone: Its target is unknown.

The J gene is TRBJ2-4, the V gene TRBV5-1; 7 bases are shared with TRBD2. The sequencing here drew on peripheral blood, taken in a trial of Ad26.COV2.S vaccine versus placebo. This receptor was identified in a person aged 18-60 years who received the Ad26.COV2.S COVID-19 vaccine or a placebo. The CDR3 loop is CASSLGLAPNIQYF. The CDR3 nucleotides are TGCGCCAGCAGCTTGGGACTAGCCCCCAACATTCAGTACTTC.